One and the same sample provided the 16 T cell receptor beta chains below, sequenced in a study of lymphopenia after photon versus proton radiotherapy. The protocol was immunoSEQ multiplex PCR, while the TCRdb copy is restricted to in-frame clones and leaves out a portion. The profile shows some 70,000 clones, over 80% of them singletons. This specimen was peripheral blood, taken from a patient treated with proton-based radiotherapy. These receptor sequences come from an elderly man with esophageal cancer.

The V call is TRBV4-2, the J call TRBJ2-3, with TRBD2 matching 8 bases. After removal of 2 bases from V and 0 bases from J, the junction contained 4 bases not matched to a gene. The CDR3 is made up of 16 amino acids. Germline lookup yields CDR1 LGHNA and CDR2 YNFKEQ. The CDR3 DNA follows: TGTGCCAGCAGCCAATTCCGGGGGGGGAGCACAGATACGCAGTATTTT. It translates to CASSQFRGGSTDTQYF.

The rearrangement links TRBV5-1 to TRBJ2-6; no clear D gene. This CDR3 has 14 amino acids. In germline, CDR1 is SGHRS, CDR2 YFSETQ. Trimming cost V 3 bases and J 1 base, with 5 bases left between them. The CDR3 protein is CASSSSSGANVLTF. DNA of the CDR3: TGCGCCAGCAGCTCAAGTTCTGGGGCCAACGTCCTGACTTTC.

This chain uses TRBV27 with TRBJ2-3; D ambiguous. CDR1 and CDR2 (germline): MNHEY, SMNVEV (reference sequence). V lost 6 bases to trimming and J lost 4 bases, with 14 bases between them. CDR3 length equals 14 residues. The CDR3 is CASSVLIQPDTQYF. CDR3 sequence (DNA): TGTGCCAGCAGCGTCTTAATTCAACCAGATACGCAGTATTTT.

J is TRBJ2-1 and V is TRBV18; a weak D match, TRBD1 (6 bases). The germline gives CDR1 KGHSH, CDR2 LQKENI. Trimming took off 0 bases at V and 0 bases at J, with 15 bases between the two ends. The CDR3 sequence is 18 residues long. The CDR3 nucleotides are TGTGCCAGCTCACCACCCGGACAGTGGAAGAGCTCCTACAATGAGCAGTTCTTC. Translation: CASSPPGQWKSSYNEQFF. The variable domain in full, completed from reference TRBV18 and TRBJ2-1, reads NAGVMQNPRHLVRRRGQEARLRCSPMKGHSHVYWYRQLPEEGLKFMVYLQKENIIDESGMPKERFSAEFPKEGPSILRIQQVVRGDSAAYFCASSPPGQWKSSYNEQFFGPGTRLTVL.

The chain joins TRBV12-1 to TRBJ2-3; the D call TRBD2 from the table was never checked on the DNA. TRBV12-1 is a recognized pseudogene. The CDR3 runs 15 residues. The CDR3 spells CASSFGLAATDTQYF. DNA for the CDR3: TGTGCCAGCAGCTTCGGACTAGCGGCCACAGATACGCAGTATTTT.

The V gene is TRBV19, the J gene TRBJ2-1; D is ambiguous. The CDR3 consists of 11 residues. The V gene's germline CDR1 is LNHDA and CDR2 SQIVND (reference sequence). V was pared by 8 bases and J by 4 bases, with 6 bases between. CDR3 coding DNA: TGTGCCAGTTCAGTGTACAATGAGCAGTTCTTC. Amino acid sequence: CASSVYNEQFF.

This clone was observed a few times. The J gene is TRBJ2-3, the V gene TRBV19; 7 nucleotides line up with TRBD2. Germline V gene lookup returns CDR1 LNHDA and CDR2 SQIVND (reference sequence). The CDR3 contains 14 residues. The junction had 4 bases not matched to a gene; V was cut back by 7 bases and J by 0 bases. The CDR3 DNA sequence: TGTGCCAGTAAACTAGCGTCTAGCACAGATACGCAGTATTTT. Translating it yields CASKLASSTDTQYF. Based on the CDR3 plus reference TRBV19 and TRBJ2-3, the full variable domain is DGGITQSPKYLFRKEGQNVTLSCEQNLNHDAMYWYRQDPGQGLRLIYYSQIVNDFQKGDIAEGYSVSREKKESFPLTVTSAQKNPTAFYLCASKLASSTDTQYFGPGTRLTVL.

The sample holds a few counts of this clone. The DNA of the CDR3 is TGTGCCAGCAGCTCCGGAGGAGGGGGCGTTAACACTGAAGCTTTCTTT. Translated: CASSSGGGGVNTEAFF. This sequence joins TRBV5-4 and TRBJ1-1; the match to TRBD1 covers 7 bases. The J segment lost 2 bases and the V segment lost 3 bases, leaving 10 bases of the junction unmatched. The CDR3 has 16 residues. CDR1 and CDR2 (germline): SGHNT, YYREEE (reference sequence).

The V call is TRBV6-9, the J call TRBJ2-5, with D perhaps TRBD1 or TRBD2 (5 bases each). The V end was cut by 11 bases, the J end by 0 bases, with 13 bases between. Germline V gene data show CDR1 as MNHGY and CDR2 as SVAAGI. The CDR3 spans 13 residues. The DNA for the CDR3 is TGTGCCTGCCCGGGACCACACCAAGAGACCCAGTACTTC. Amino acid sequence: CACPGPHQETQYF.

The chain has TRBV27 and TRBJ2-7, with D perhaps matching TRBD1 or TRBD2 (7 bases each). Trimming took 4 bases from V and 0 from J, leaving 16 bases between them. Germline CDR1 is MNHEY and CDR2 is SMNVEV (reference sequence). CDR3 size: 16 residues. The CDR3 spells CASSSWEGAPSYEQYF. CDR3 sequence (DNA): TGTGCCAGCAGTTCCTGGGAGGGGGCCCCCTCCTACGAGCAGTACTTC.

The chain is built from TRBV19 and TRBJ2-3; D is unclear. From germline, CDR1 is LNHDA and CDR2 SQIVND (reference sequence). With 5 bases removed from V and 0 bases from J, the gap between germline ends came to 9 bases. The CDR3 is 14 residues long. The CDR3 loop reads CASSAGASTDTQYF. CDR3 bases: TGTGCCAGTAGTGCTGGTGCTAGCACAGATACGCAGTATTTT.

The CDR3 nucleotides are TGTGCCAGCTCAACTGAACACAGGGGAAACTATGGCTACACCTTC. Translating it yields CASSTEHRGNYGYTF. The chain is built from TRBV18 and TRBJ1-2; the match to TRBD1 covers 7 bases. Germline V gene data show CDR1 as KGHSH and CDR2 as LQKENI. The CDR3 loop spans 15 amino acids. V lost 5 bases and J lost 2; bases outside the gene matches: 8.

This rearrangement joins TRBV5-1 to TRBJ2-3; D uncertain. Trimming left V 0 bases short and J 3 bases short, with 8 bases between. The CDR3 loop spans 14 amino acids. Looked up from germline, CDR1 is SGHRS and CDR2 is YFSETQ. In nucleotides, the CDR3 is TGCGCCAGCAGCTTGGCTAGTTATACAGATACGCAGTATTTT. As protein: CASSLASYTDTQYF.

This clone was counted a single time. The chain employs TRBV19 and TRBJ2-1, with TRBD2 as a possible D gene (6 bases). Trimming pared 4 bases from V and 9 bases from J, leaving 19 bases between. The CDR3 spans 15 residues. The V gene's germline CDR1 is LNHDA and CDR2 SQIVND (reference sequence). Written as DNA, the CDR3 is TGTGCCAGTAGTACCCAAGGCGGAGGGCGGGGTGAGCAGTTCTTC. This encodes CASSTQGGGRGEQFF.

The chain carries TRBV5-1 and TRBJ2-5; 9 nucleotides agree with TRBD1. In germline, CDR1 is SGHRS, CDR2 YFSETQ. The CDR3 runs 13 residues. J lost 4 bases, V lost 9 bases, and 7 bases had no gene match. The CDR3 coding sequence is TGCGCCACGGGTACAGGGGGCGCAGAGACCCAGTACTTC. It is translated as CATGTGGAETQYF.

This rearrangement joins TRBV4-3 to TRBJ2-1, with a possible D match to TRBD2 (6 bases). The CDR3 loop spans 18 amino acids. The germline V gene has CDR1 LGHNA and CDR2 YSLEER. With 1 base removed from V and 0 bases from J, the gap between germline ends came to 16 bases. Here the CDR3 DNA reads TGCGCCAGCAGCCAAGCCCCTCGACTAGGGAGCTCCTACAATGAGCAGTTCTTC. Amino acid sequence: CASSQAPRLGSSYNEQFF.